This is a list of T cell receptor beta chains from one sample in a study of CD8 T cells in ankylosing spondylitis. Each CDR3 protein gets one entry after TCRdb re-called the 5' RACE reads with MiXCR. Among 700,000 to 850,000 distinct CDR3 sequences, approximately 10% were seen once, and the ten largest hold 0.51%. Specimen: blood, either unsorted or a sorted T cell fraction (not recorded which). Receptors were obtained from a male donor with ankylosing spondylitis. CDR3s include the opening cysteine and the closing phenylalanine or tryptophan. Fields, in order: V gene, J gene, D gene, clone size, CDR3 DNA, CDR3 protein. The D gene is left open where the match is weak. Where a row states a size, it is once, few, many or the class of an expanded clone; other rows omit it.

TRBV5-1	TRBJ1-5	.	few	TGTGCCAGCTCACCTGGGACGGATCAGCCCCAGCATTTT	CASSPGTDQPQHF
TRBV12-3/TRBV12-4	TRBJ2-3	.	few	TGTGCCAGCAGTTTATTAGGCGGGGCTAGCACAGATACGCAGTATTTT	CASSLLGGASTDTQYF
TRBV19	TRBJ2-2	.	few	TGTGCCAGTAGTCGCCGGCCATGGGACACCGGGGAGCTGTTTTTT	CASSRRPWDTGELFF
TRBV20-1	TRBJ2-2	TRBD1	few	TGCAGTGCCCAGGGGGCGAACACCGGGGAGCTGTTTTTT	CSAQGANTGELFF
TRBV12-3/TRBV12-4	TRBJ1-1	TRBD1	few	TGTGCCAGCAGAAAGACAGGGATCCTGAACACTGAAGCTTTCTTT	CASRKTGILNTEAFF
TRBV12-3/TRBV12-4	TRBJ1-2	.	.	TGTGCCAGCACCCCGTCGGTCTATGGCTACACCTTC	CASTPSVYGYTF
TRBV10-3	TRBJ1-1	.	few	TGTGCCATCAGTTTAGGGTATCGACCTTTGAACACTGAAGCTTTCTTT	CAISLGYRPLNTEAFF
TRBV5-1	TRBJ2-5	.	few	TGCGCCAGCAGCTCCGTCAGCTACCACCAAGAGACCCAGTACTTC	CASSSVSYHQETQYF
TRBV2	TRBJ2-1	TRBD2	.	TGTGCCAGCAGTGAAAGCGGGGGGGCAAGGAATGAGCAGTTCTTC	CASSESGGARNEQFF
TRBV7-9	TRBJ1-1	.	few	TGTGCCAGCAGCTCACAGCAGGGCGTGGGGAGGAACACTGAAGCTTTCTTT	CASSSQQGVGRNTEAFF
TRBV4-3	TRBJ2-3	TRBD2	.	TGCGCCAGCAGCCAAGAAGTACTAGCGGTCAGCACAGATACGCAGTATTTT	CASSQEVLAVSTDTQYF
TRBV5-1	TRBJ1-1	TRBD1	many	TGCGCCAGCAGGGGACAGGCGAACACTGAAGCTTTCTTT	CASRGQANTEAFF
TRBV5-6	TRBJ2-7	.	few	TGTGCCAGCAGCGGGGGTTATTGGCTCGAGCAGTACTTC	CASSGGYWLEQYF
TRBV6-4	TRBJ2-1	TRBD2	few	TGTGCCAGCAGAACTAGCGGGGGACGTCAGTTCTTC	CASRTSGGRQFF
TRBV6-5	TRBJ2-1	TRBD2	.	TGTGCCAGCAGTTACTCGGGACTAGCGGGGGGGAAAAACTACAATGAGCAGTTCTTC	CASSYSGLAGGKNYNEQFF
TRBV29-1	TRBJ2-5	.	.	TGCAGCGCCGAGGCTAACCAAGAGACCCAGTACTTC	CSAEANQETQYF
TRBV29-1	TRBJ2-1	.	many	TGCAGCGCCCCCAAGGGTATTGACTACAATGAGCAGTTCTTC	CSAPKGIDYNEQFF
TRBV2	TRBJ2-1	TRBD2	few	TGTGCCAGCATACTCAACCCAGGACTAGCGGGAGTGGAAGAGCAGTTCTTC	CASILNPGLAGVEEQFF
TRBV10-3	TRBJ2-3	TRBD2	few	TGTGCCATCAGGAGACTAGCGGGAGGCACAGATACGCAGTATTTT	CAIRRLAGGTDTQYF
TRBV20-1	TRBJ2-3	TRBD2	few	TGCAGTGCTAGGACTAGCGGGCTCAGCACAGATACGCAGTATTTT	CSARTSGLSTDTQYF
TRBV7-2	TRBJ2-7	.	.	TGTGCCAGCAGCTGGAGGGGGTTTGATCTCTACGAGCAGTACTTC	CASSWRGFDLYEQYF
TRBV7-9	TRBJ2-1	.	.	TGTGCCAGCAGCTTAAGGGACCTCCTAGATCCGTTCTTC	CASSLRDLLDPFF
TRBV5-1	TRBJ1-1	.	few	TGCGCCAGCAGCTTGGAAAGGACAGACTTTAACACTGAAGCTTTCTTT	CASSLERTDFNTEAFF
TRBV20-1	TRBJ2-7	.	many	TGCAGTGCCCACGGGGGGCAGGGGGACTACGAGCAGTACTTC	CSAHGGQGDYEQYF
TRBV9	TRBJ2-1	TRBD1	.	TGTGCCAGCAGCGTAGCCGGGACAGGGGCCTACAATGAGCAGTTCTTC	CASSVAGTGAYNEQFF
TRBV9	TRBJ2-3	TRBD2	.	TGTGCCAGCAGCGTAAGTCCCTTAGCGGGAGGTCGCACAGATACGCAGTATTTT	CASSVSPLAGGRTDTQYF
TRBV6-1	TRBJ2-7	TRBD1	many	TGTGCCAGCAGCCTGGACAGGGGGCGATACGAGCAGTACTTC	CASSLDRGRYEQYF
TRBV27	TRBJ1-2	.	few	TGTGCCAGCAGTTTAATCCAGGGTCAGGTTGGGGGCTACACCTTC	CASSLIQGQVGGYTF
TRBV14	TRBJ2-4	.	many	TGTGCCAGCAGCCAAGAAACGGGTTTAGGCATTCAGTACTTC	CASSQETGLGIQYF
TRBV10-3	TRBJ2-7	TRBD1	few	TGTGCCATCAGTGAATCACCGGGACAGGGCTCCTACGAGCAGTACTTC	CAISESPGQGSYEQYF
TRBV29-1	TRBJ1-2	.	many	TGCAGCGTTGCGGAGTGGGACCTTAACTATGGCTACACCTTC	CSVAEWDLNYGYTF
TRBV18	TRBJ2-1	.	many	TGTGCCAGCTCACCAACCGACAGATACAATGAGCAGTTCTTC	CASSPTDRYNEQFF
TRBV6-4	TRBJ2-1	.	many	TGTGCCAGCAGTGCGGACACCCCTGAGGGGCAGTTCTTC	CASSADTPEGQFF
TRBV7-2	TRBJ2-3	.	many	TGTGCCAGCAGTTGGGGGGAAAGCACAGATACGCAGTATTTT	CASSWGESTDTQYF
TRBV20-1	TRBJ1-2	.	few	TGCAGTGCTGGCCGGGCCAGCGGAGTCTACACCTTC	CSAGRASGVYTF
TRBV29-1	TRBJ2-7	.	many	TGCAGCGTGAATTATCAGGGGAGACCCTACGAGCAGTACTTC	CSVNYQGRPYEQYF
TRBV5-1	TRBJ2-3	.	few	TGCGCCAGCAGCTTGGCCAAGCAGACGAGCACAGATACGCAGTATTTT	CASSLAKQTSTDTQYF
TRBV11-2	TRBJ2-3	TRBD1	few	TGTGCCAGCAGCTTAGTTTTGTCAGGGGGAACAGATACGCAGTATTTT	CASSLVLSGGTDTQYF
TRBV5-1	TRBJ2-3	TRBD2	many	TGCGCCAGCAGCCCCGGGACTAGAGGAGATACGCAGTATTTT	CASSPGTRGDTQYF
TRBV7-9	TRBJ1-1	TRBD1	.	TGTGCCAGCAGCTTAGAAGGGACAGGGTGGGCTTTCTTT	CASSLEGTGWAFF
TRBV7-3	TRBJ2-5	TRBD2	.	TGTGCCAGCAGCTTTAGCGGGGGGGCCGAAGAGACCCAGTACTTC	CASSFSGGAEETQYF
TRBV7-2	TRBJ1-2	.	.	TGTGCCAGCAGCTTAGTATGGAGGGAGCATGGCTACACCTTC	CASSLVWREHGYTF
TRBV29-1	TRBJ2-7	TRBD1	.	TGCAGCGTTCGGGACAGGACAGACTATACCTACGAGCAGTACTTC	CSVRDRTDYTYEQYF
TRBV6-1	TRBJ1-1	.	few	TGTGCCAGCAAAAGATCGACGGATAACACTGAAGCTTTCTTT	CASKRSTDNTEAFF
TRBV20-1	TRBJ2-1	TRBD2	.	TGCAGTGCTAGAGCCCATAGCGGGAGGGCCTACAATGAGCAGTTCTTC	CSARAHSGRAYNEQFF
TRBV7-6	TRBJ2-7	.	.	TGTGCCAGCAGCTTATTGTCCCTACCTTACGAGCAGTACTTC	CASSLLSLPYEQYF
TRBV20-1	TRBJ2-4	TRBD2	few	TGCAGTGCTAGAGCTGGGACTAGCGGGAGGGGGCCAAACATTCAGTACTTC	CSARAGTSGRGPNIQYF
TRBV2	TRBJ2-1	.	.	TGTGCCAGCAGTGAAGCGGATGGGGCCGGTGAGCAGTTCTTC	CASSEADGAGEQFF
TRBV5-3	TRBJ2-7	.	.	TGTGCCAGAAGTTGTACCGGGACCCGCTCCTACGAGCAGTACTTC	CARSCTGTRSYEQYF
TRBV7-2	TRBJ1-1	TRBD1	.	TGTGCCAGCAGCTTTGTACAGGGGAGACCTGAAGCTTTCTTT	CASSFVQGRPEAFF
TRBV25-1	TRBJ2-7	TRBD1	many	TGTGCCAGCAGAATAACAGGGGCCTACGAGCAGTACTTC	CASRITGAYEQYF
TRBV19	TRBJ2-7	.	.	TGTGCCAGTACCCTGACGGGTTCCTACGAGCAGTACTTC	CASTLTGSYEQYF
TRBV7-6	TRBJ2-1	.	many	TGTGCCAGCAGCTTATCCTACTACAATGAGCAGTTCTTC	CASSLSYYNEQFF
TRBV12-3/TRBV12-4	TRBJ2-1	.	.	TGTGCCAGCAGTCCCAGGGGCGGGACGCCCAACTACAATGAGCAGTTCTTC	CASSPRGGTPNYNEQFF